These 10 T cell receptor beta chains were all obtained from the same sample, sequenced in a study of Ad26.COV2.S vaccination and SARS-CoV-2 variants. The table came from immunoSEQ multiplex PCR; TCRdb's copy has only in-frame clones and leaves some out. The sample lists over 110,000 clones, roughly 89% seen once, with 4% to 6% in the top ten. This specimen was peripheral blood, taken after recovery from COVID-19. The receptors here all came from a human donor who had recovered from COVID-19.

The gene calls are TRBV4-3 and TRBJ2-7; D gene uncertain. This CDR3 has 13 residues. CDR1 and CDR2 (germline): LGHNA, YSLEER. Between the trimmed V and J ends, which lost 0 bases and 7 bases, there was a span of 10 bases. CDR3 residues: CASSQDRIGEQYF. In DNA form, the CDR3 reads TGCGCCAGCAGCCAAGATCGAATTGGGGAGCAGTACTTC.

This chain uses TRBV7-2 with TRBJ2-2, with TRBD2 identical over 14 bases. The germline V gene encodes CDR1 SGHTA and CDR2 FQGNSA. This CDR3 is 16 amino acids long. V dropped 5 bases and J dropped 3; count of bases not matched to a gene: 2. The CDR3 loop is CASSRTSGGYTGELFF. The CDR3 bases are TGTGCCAGCAGCCGGACTAGCGGGGGGTACACCGGGGAGCTGTTTTTT.

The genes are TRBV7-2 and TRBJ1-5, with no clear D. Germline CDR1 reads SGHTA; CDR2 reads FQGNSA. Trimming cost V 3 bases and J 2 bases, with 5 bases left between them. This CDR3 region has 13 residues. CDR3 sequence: CASSFRGNQPQHF. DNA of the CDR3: TGTGCCAGCAGCTTTAGGGGCAATCAGCCCCAGCATTTT.

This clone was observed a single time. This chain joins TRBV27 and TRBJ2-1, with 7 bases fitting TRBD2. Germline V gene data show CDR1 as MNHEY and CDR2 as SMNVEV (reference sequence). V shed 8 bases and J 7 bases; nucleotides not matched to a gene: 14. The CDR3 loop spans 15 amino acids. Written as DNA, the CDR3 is TGTGCCAGCGGGAGGGACGGCCGCCCCCCTAATGAGCAGTTCTTC. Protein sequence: CASGRDGRPPNEQFF.

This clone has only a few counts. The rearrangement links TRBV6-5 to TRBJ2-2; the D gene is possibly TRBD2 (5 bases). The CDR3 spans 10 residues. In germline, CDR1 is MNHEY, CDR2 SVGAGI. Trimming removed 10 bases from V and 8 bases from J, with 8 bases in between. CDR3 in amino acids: CATWEGELFF. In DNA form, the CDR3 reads TGTGCCACCTGGGAGGGGGAGCTGTTTTTT.

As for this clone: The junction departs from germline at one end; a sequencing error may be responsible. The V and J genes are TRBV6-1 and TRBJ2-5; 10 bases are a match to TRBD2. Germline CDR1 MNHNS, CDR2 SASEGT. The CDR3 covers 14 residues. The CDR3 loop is CASREAGGLETQYF. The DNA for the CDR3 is TGTGCCAGCAGGGAAGCGGGGGGGCTAGAGACCCAGTACTTC.

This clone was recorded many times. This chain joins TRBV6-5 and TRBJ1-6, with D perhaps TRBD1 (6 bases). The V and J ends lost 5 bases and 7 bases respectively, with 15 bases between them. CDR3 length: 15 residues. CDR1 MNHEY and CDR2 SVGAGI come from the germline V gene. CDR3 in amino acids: CASSLGDTRNSPLHF. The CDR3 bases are TGTGCCAGCAGTCTGGGGGACACTAGAAATTCACCCCTCCACTTT.

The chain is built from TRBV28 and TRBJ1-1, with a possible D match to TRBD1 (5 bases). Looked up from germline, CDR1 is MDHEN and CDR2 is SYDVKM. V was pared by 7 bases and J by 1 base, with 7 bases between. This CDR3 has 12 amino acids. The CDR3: CASTGGNTEAFF. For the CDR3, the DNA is TGTGCCAGCACCGGGGGGAACACTGAAGCTTTCTTT.

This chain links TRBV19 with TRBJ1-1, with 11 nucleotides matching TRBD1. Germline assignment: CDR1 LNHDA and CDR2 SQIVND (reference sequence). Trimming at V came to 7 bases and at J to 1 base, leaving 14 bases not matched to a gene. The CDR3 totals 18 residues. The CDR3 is CASTHPGTGGERNTEAFF. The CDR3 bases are TGTGCCAGTACTCATCCGGGGACAGGGGGAGAGCGGAACACTGAAGCTTTCTTT.

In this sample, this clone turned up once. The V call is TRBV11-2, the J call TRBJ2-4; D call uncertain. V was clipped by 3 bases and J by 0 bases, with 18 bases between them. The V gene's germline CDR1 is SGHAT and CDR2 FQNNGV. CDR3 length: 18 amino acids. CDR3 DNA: TGTGCCAGCAGCTTGGGTCATGCGGAGATCCTAGCCAAAAACATTCAGTACTTC. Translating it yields CASSLGHAEILAKNIQYF.